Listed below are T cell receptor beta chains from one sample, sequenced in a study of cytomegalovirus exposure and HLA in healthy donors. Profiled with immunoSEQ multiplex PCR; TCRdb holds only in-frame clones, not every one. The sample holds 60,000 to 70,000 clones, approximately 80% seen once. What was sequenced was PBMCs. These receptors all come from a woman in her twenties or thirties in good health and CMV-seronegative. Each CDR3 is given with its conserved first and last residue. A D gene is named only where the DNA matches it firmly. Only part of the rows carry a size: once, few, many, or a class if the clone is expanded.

CDR3: CATSRDPGGEAFF
DNA: TGTGCCACCAGCAGAGATCCCGGGGGTGAAGCTTTCTTT
D: NA
size: NA
J: TRBJ1-1
V: TRBV15

CDR3: CASSTSGTGFEIYGYTF
DNA: TGTGCCAGTAGTACGAGCGGGACAGGGTTTGAGATCTATGGCTACACCTTC
D: TRBD1
size: NA
J: TRBJ1-2
V: TRBV19

CDR3: CASSGDRLGEQYF
DNA: TGTGCCAGCTCAGGAGACCGACTTGGGGAGCAGTACTTC
D: NA
size: NA
J: TRBJ2-7
V: TRBV18

CDR3: CASTRRRDLDNEQFF
DNA: TGTGCCAGCACAAGGCGGAGGGACCTCGACAATGAGCAGTTCTTC
D: NA
size: NA
J: TRBJ2-1
V: TRBV2

CDR3: CASSSGGGTYNEQFF
DNA: TGCGCCAGCAGCTCGGGGGGCGGGACCTACAATGAGCAGTTCTTC
D: NA
size: NA
J: TRBJ2-1
V: TRBV5-1

CDR3: CASGGGLGYTF
DNA: TGTGCTAGTGGCGGGGGGCTCGGCTACACCTTC
D: NA
size: few
J: TRBJ1-2
V: TRBV12-5

CDR3: CASSLTVATNEKLFF
DNA: TGTGCCAGCAGCTTGACAGTCGCAACTAATGAAAAACTGTTTTTT
D: NA
size: NA
J: TRBJ1-4
V: TRBV11-3

CDR3: CASTRDSYNEQFF
DNA: TGTGCCAGCACCCGGGACAGCTACAATGAGCAGTTCTTC
D: TRBD1
size: NA
J: TRBJ2-1
V: TRBV2

CDR3: CASSLGARTGTSGANVLTF
DNA: TGCGCCAGCAGCTTGGGGGCTAGGACAGGGACCTCTGGGGCCAACGTCCTGACTTTC
D: TRBD1
size: NA
J: TRBJ2-6
V: TRBV5-1

CDR3: CATSRDRYTIYF
DNA: TGTGCCACCAGCAGAGATCGTTACACCATATATTTT
D: NA
size: NA
J: TRBJ1-3
V: TRBV15

CDR3: CASSKKGGYTDTQYF
DNA: TGTGCCAGCAGCAAAAAGGGGGGGTACACAGATACGCAGTATTTT
D: NA
size: NA
J: TRBJ2-3
V: TRBV7-2

CDR3: CASSYQGTEQFF
DNA: TGTGCCAGCAGTTACCAGGGGACTGAGCAGTTCTTC
D: NA
size: NA
J: TRBJ2-1
V: TRBV6-5

CDR3: CASSSLLNYGYTF
DNA: TGCGCCAGCAGCTCACTTCTGAACTATGGCTACACCTTC
D: NA
size: NA
J: TRBJ1-2
V: TRBV5-1

CDR3: CASSDGASGRASGANVLTF
DNA: TGTGCCAGCAGTGACGGAGCTAGCGGGAGAGCTAGTGGGGCCAACGTCCTGACTTTC
D: TRBD2
size: few
J: TRBJ2-6
V: TRBV2

CDR3: CASSVSTGELFF
DNA: TGTGCCAGCAGCGTATCTACCGGGGAGCTGTTTTTT
D: NA
size: few
J: TRBJ2-2
V: TRBV9

CDR3: CASSPDSPTNEKLFF
DNA: TGTGCCAGCAGCCCAGACAGTCCAACTAATGAAAAACTGTTTTTT
D: NA
size: NA
J: TRBJ1-4
V: TRBV7-9

CDR3: CAWARTGVDGYTF
DNA: TGTGCCTGGGCCAGGACAGGCGTGGATGGCTACACCTTC
D: TRBD1
size: NA
J: TRBJ1-2
V: TRBV30

CDR3: CASRREGGNTQYF
DNA: TGTGCCTCCAGGCGGGAGGGGGGAAATACGCAGTATTTT
D: TRBD2
size: once
J: TRBJ2-3
V: TRBV7-2

CDR3: CASSQLITGTSPSNEQFF
DNA: TGTGCCAGCAGCCAATTAATTACCGGGACTAGTCCATCCAATGAGCAGTTCTTC
D: TRBD2
size: NA
J: TRBJ2-1
V: TRBV4-2

CDR3: CASSLGTSGGAETQYF
DNA: TGCGCCAGCAGCCTCGGGACTAGCGGGGGGGCGGAGACCCAGTACTTC
D: TRBD2
size: NA
J: TRBJ2-5
V: TRBV5-1

CDR3: CAISSQGDQETQYF
DNA: TGTGCCATCAGCTCTCAGGGCGATCAAGAGACCCAGTACTTC
D: NA
size: NA
J: TRBJ2-5
V: TRBV10-3

CDR3: CASRTGDTQYF
DNA: TGTGCCAGTCGGACGGGGGATACGCAGTATTTT
D: NA
size: NA
J: TRBJ2-3
V: TRBV19

CDR3: CASSNFGASGRASLRETQYF
DNA: TGTGCCAGCAGTAATTTTGGGGCTAGCGGGAGGGCCTCGCTAAGAGAGACCCAGTACTTC
D: TRBD2
size: NA
J: TRBJ2-5
V: TRBV27

CDR3: CASSGGLRNEQFF
DNA: TGCGCCAGCAGTGGGGGGCTGAGGAATGAGCAGTTCTTC
D: NA
size: NA
J: TRBJ2-1
V: TRBV10-2

CDR3: CASSLLQQGNYGYTF
DNA: TGCGCCAGCAGCTTGCTTCAACAGGGGAACTATGGCTACACCTTC
D: TRBD1
size: NA
J: TRBJ1-2
V: TRBV5-1

CDR3: CASSLGIWGRAFF
DNA: TGTGCCAGCAGCTTAGGGATCTGGGGCAGGGCTTTCTTT
D: NA
size: NA
J: TRBJ1-1
V: TRBV7-8

CDR3: CASSSGTHSNQPQHF
DNA: TGTGCCAGCAGCTCGGGGACTCATAGCAATCAGCCCCAGCATTTT
D: NA
size: NA
J: TRBJ1-5
V: TRBV5-6

CDR3: CASSPRQATDTQYF
DNA: TGTGCCAGTAGTCCGCGACAGGCCACAGATACGCAGTATTTT
D: NA
size: NA
J: TRBJ2-3
V: TRBV19

CDR3: CASSLSGGAVETQYF
DNA: TGTGCCAGCAGCCTCAGCGGGGGGGCGGTTGAGACCCAGTACTTC
D: TRBD2
size: NA
J: TRBJ2-5
V: TRBV9

CDR3: CASSAGGLEFDEQFF
DNA: TGTGCCAGCAGTGCTGGAGGACTAGAATTTGATGAGCAGTTCTTC
D: TRBD2
size: NA
J: TRBJ2-1
V: TRBV2

CDR3: CASSDWASGGYGDEQFF
DNA: TGTGCCAGCAGTGATTGGGCTAGCGGGGGGTACGGCGATGAGCAGTTCTTC
D: TRBD2
size: NA
J: TRBJ2-1
V: TRBV2

CDR3: CAISESLGQRSHEQFF
DNA: TGTGCCATCAGTGAGTCTTTGGGGCAAAGAAGCCATGAGCAGTTCTTC
D: NA
size: NA
J: TRBJ2-1
V: TRBV10-3

CDR3: CASSVGNGRSNEKLFF
DNA: TGTGCCAGCAGCGTAGGTAATGGGAGATCTAATGAAAAACTGTTTTTT
D: NA
size: NA
J: TRBJ1-4
V: TRBV9

CDR3: CASSQWVRGGGYTF
DNA: TGTGCCAGCAGCCAATGGGTACGAGGGGGCGGCTACACCTTC
D: TRBD1
size: once
J: TRBJ1-2
V: TRBV16

CDR3: CASSLTGTEQFF
DNA: TGCGCCAGCAGCTTAACCGGGACAGAGCAGTTCTTC
D: NA
size: once
J: TRBJ2-1
V: TRBV5-1

CDR3: CASSSWTSGKYNEQFF
DNA: TGTGCCAGCAGTTCGTGGACTAGCGGGAAATACAATGAGCAGTTCTTC
D: TRBD2
size: NA
J: TRBJ2-1
V: TRBV27

CDR3: CAWSYGTEAFF
DNA: TGTGCCTGGAGTTACGGCACTGAAGCTTTCTTT
D: NA
size: NA
J: TRBJ1-1
V: TRBV30

CDR3: CASSPGERGYTDTQYF
DNA: TGTGCCAGCAGCCCGGGGGAGCGGGGCTACACAGATACGCAGTATTTT
D: TRBD2
size: NA
J: TRBJ2-3
V: TRBV11-3

CDR3: CASSPTSGGADTQYF
DNA: TGTGCCAGCAGCCCCACTAGCGGGGGGGCAGATACGCAGTATTTT
D: TRBD2
size: NA
J: TRBJ2-3
V: TRBV5-6

CDR3: CASSFERSSYNEQFF
DNA: TGTGCCAGCAGCTTCGAGCGGAGCTCCTACAATGAGCAGTTCTTC
D: NA
size: NA
J: TRBJ2-1
V: TRBV7-6

CDR3: CASSQTSGQETQYF
DNA: TGCGCCAGCAGCCAAACTAGCGGACAAGAGACCCAGTACTTC
D: TRBD2
size: NA
J: TRBJ2-5
V: TRBV4-3

CDR3: CASSVGTGRYTQYF
DNA: TGTGCCAGCAGCGTAGGAACAGGGCGGTATACGCAGTATTTT
D: NA
size: few
J: TRBJ2-3
V: TRBV9

CDR3: CASSLGLGTEAFF
DNA: TGTGCCAGCAGCTTAGGTCTAGGCACTGAAGCTTTCTTT
D: NA
size: NA
J: TRBJ1-1
V: TRBV7-2

CDR3: CAWRSGIGGYTF
DNA: TGTGCCTGGAGATCAGGGATCGGTGGCTACACCTTC
D: NA
size: NA
J: TRBJ1-2
V: TRBV30

CDR3: CASSPGLAGETQYF
DNA: TGTGCCAGCAGCCCAGGACTAGCGGGAGAGACCCAGTACTTC
D: TRBD2
size: NA
J: TRBJ2-5
V: TRBV7-2

CDR3: CASSLELGGKSINSGANVLTF
DNA: TGTGCCAGCAGCTTAGAATTGGGGGGGAAATCTATTAACTCTGGGGCCAACGTCCTGACTTTC
D: TRBD2
size: NA
J: TRBJ2-6
V: TRBV7-6

CDR3: CAIKGQNNQPQHF
DNA: TGTGCCATCAAAGGACAGAACAATCAGCCCCAGCATTTT
D: NA
size: NA
J: TRBJ1-5
V: TRBV10-3

CDR3: CATRRAGGTRVDEQFF
DNA: TGTGCCACCAGGAGGGCGGGGGGGACCCGGGTCGATGAGCAGTTCTTC
D: TRBD2
size: NA
J: TRBJ2-1
V: TRBV15

CDR3: CASTLGLEGTGELFF
DNA: TGTGCCAGCACTCTGGGACTAGAGGGCACCGGGGAGCTGTTTTTT
D: TRBD2
size: medium-sized
J: TRBJ2-2
V: TRBV6-1

CDR3: CASSVAFGQSYEQYF
DNA: TGTGCCAGCAGCGTAGCTTTCGGACAATCCTACGAGCAGTACTTC
D: NA
size: NA
J: TRBJ2-7
V: TRBV9